This TCR beta chain was captured in a study of CD8+CD57+ T cells in acquired aplastic anemia listed by TCRdb under 2018. In terms of the full investigation: A mean of approximately 3 ug of DNA, ranging from about 0.19 to 30 ug, was extracted from sorted CD4+ and CD8+ cells. A CD8+CD57+ expansion meant a frequency higher than the mean frequency seen in healthy subjects.

The CDR3 holds 14 amino acids from the cysteine to the phenylalanine. The retained sequence is limited to the CDR3, 42 bases, with the frame set at the first base. V gives up 5 bases and J gives up 3 bases, and the segment between their germline ends measures 14 bases. CDR1 and CDR2 were assigned from the germline V gene (reference sequence) as LNHDA and SQIVND. This clonotype was seen many times. Its recognized antigen is unknown. Per-base quality was not reported, and no clone a single base away is much larger than it. Genomic DNA served as template for TCR beta VDJ combination and CDR3 sequence profiling. An Illumina HiSeq 2000 was used for TCR repertoire sequencing. The source study handled its data this way. TRBV/TRBJ rearrangement plots, CDR3 size and DJ length profiles, and Simpson's diversity index were used to evaluate the repertoires. Whichever DNA sequence was most abundant in the deep sequencing data was defined as the immunodominant clone. CDR3 amino acid sequences were screened for sharing across subjects and compared with published repertoires and the VDJdb database. TCRdb trimmed the raw reads at Q25, called clones with MiXCR and kept productive beta chains. Each CDR3 protein appears once, grouped with its most common genes and DNA. TCRdb, rather than the study authors, made the V and J calls. This sample is represented by 150,000 to 200,000 distinct CDR3 sequences; 45% to 55% of them were singletons. The ten most abundant clones make up about 2.8% of the sample.

General findings and caveats noted by the study authors: Between patients and healthy controls, no significant difference in CD8+ Simpson's diversity was found (P=0.060). Over 25 CD8+ CDR3 sequences were found in both patients and controls but appeared to be highly expressed in patients and within the immunodominant clones of the patients.

Patients chosen for sequencing had shown expansion of CD8+CD57+ cells by flow cytometry. Every patient had severe acquired aplastic anemia, diagnosed using the International Study of Aplastic Anemia and Agranulocytosis and Camitta criteria. At the time blood was sampled, none of the patients had received any therapy. In the study, sorted CD4+ and CD8+ blood T cells from patients with severe aplastic anemia and from healthy subjects underwent deep sequencing of TCR repertoires. Patients were enrolled under clinicaltrials.gov protocols 00001620, 01623167, 00001397, 00071045, 00081523 and 00961064 in the USA. Ficoll-Paque density gradient centrifugation was used to isolate peripheral blood mononuclear cells. Before DNA was extracted, CD4+ and CD8+ T cells were sorted using either FACS or magnetic beads.

This sequence uses TRBV19 and TRBJ2-7, with the D gene uncertain. Sequences were obtained from sorted CD4+, CD8+, or CD8+CD57+ T cells (not recorded which) from PBMCs. This TCR was sampled from a human donor with aplastic anemia. The CDR3 amino acid sequence is: CASSPGRTYYEQYF. DNA sequence: TGTGCCAGTAGTCCCGGACGAACTTACTACGAGCAGTACTTC.